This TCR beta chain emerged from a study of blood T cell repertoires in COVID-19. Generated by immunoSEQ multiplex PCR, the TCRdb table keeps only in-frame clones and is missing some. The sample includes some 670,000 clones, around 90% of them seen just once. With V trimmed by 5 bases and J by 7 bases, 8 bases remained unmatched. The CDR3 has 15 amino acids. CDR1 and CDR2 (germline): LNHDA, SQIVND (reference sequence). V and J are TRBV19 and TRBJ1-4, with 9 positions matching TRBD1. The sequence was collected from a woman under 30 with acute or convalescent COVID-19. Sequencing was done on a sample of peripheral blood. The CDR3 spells CASSSQDRGVEKLFF. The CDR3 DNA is TGTGCCAGTAGTTCCCAGGACAGGGGAGTTGAAAAACTGTTTTTT.